The T cell receptor beta chain described here comes from a study of beta chain features in type 1 diabetes. The germline V gene encodes CDR1 SQVTM and CDR2 ANQGSEA. This CDR3 has 13 residues. Trimming left V 4 bases short and J 7 bases short, with 16 bases between. Every isolated RNA sample was fully reverse transcribed, so sequencing captured expressed TCRB transcripts. Naive, central memory and regulatory T cell samples came to a mean of approximately 3.57 million reads. Some clones are missing from TCRdb's copy, which holds only in-frame ones; the method was immunoSEQ multiplex PCR. Of about 710,000 clones listed, 11% to 15% are singletons. Findings of the study overall: Patients with Type 1 diabetes showed moderately but significantly shorter TCRB CDR3s in all four CD4+ subsets. Shorter templates might be favored by PCR, and equally so in patients and in controls.

Concerning this clone itself: Its antigen is unidentified.

The clonotype was recovered from a man aged 18 to 29 with type 1 diabetes. The J gene is TRBJ1-2, the V gene TRBV29-1, with a tentative D call TRBD1 (5 bases). Sequencing input: naive CD4+ T cells from blood. The CDR3 spells CSVAQVLSTGYTF. The CDR3 DNA reads TGCAGCGTTGCACAGGTGCTTTCTACTGGCTACACCTTC.